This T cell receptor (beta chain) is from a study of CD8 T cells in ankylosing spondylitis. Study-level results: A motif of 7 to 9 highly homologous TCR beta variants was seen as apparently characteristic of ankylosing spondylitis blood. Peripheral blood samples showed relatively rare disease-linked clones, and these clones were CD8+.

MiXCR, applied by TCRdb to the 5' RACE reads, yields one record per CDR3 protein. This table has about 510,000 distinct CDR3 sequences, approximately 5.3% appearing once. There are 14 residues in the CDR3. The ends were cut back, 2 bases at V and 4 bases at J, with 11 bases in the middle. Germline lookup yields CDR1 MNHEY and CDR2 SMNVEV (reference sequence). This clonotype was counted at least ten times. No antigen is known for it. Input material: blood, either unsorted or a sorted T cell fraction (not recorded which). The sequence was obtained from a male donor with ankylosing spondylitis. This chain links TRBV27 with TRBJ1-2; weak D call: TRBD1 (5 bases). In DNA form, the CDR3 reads TGTGCCAGCAGTTTACAGTGGGGGACCTATGGCTACACCTTC. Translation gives CASSLQWGTYGYTF.